The present TCR beta chain was sequenced within a study of tumor-infiltrating lymphocytes in primary liver carcinoma. Study-level information: Patients underwent resection of primary liver carcinoma. Overall study findings and caveats: Owing to bulk unsorted samples, no comparison was made between CD4+ and CD8+ repertoires.

About this clonotype itself: Its antigen is as yet unknown.

V lost 4 bases and J lost 1, with 16 bases in between. Germline CDR1 SGHNT, CDR2 YYREEE (reference sequence). The CDR3 extends over 16 amino acids. TCR beta cDNA was made from roughly 450 ng total RNA with a constant-region primer. It was through three nested multiplex PCR rounds of slightly modified ARM-PCR that TCR beta libraries arose. TRBV1-TRBV30 forward primers paired with a C-beta reverse primer were used in the first two PCR rounds, which ran roughly 9 cycles each. A single record per CDR3 protein comes from TCRdb applying MiXCR to the multiplex PCR reads. Of nearly 200,000 distinct CDR3 sequences in the sample, approximately 64% were seen once. RNA isolated from unsorted whole blood supplied the blood RNA, with germline DNA also extracted.

The sequence came from a woman between 55 and 75 years old with primary liver carcinoma and hepatitis B virus infection. The material sequenced was peripheral blood. The V call is TRBV5-4, the J call TRBJ2-3; D remains ambiguous. Here the CDR3 DNA reads TGTGCCAGCAGCGTCCTAGGAGATTGGGGCACAGATACGCAGTATTTT. It codes for CASSVLGDWGTDTQYF.